These T cell receptor beta chains were read from a single sample in a study of T cell responses to AZD1222 COVID-19 vaccine. Sequenced by immunoSEQ multiplex PCR; TCRdb stores in-frame clones only, minus some. This sample yields fewer than 120,000 clones, of which less than 95% are seen a single time; 2.9% belongs to the top ten. Here the sequenced sample was peripheral blood, taken 28 days after the second AZD1222 dose. The receptors derive from an adult who received the AZD1222 COVID-19 vaccine. Both conserved end residues are part of each CDR3. The D gene is left open where the match is weak. Clone size is given for some rows only: seen once, a few or many times, or a class if the clone is expanded.

j_gene | abundance | d_gene | v_gene | CDR3aa | CDR3nt
TRBJ2-7 | NA | TRBD1 | TRBV6-5 | CASSQWTGQSYEQYF | TGTGCCAGCAGTCAGTGGACAGGTCAGAGCTACGAGCAGTACTTC
TRBJ2-3 | NA | NA | TRBV3-1/TRBV3-2 | CASSQGFGGAQYF | TGTGCCAGCAGCCAAGGGTTTGGAGGGGCGCAGTATTTT
TRBJ2-3 | NA | NA | TRBV7-6 | CASSLFPVARDTDTQYF | TGTGCCAGCAGCCTCTTCCCGGTAGCGAGGGACACAGATACGCAGTATTTT
TRBJ2-5 | NA | TRBD2 | TRBV7-7 | CASSFGSSGQETQYF | TGTGCCAGCAGCTTTGGTTCTAGCGGGCAAGAGACCCAGTACTTC
TRBJ1-2 | NA | NA | TRBV6-1 | CASSERGKGGGYTF | TGTGCCAGCAGTGAACGGGGGAAGGGCGGAGGCTACACCTTC
TRBJ2-6 | NA | NA | TRBV10-1 | CASSDEGARAGANVLTF | TGCGCCAGCAGTGATGAAGGGGCTCGTGCTGGGGCCAACGTCCTGACTTTC
TRBJ1-2 | NA | NA | TRBV5-1 | CASSLLVGTLYGYTF | TGCGCCAGCAGCTTGTTGGTCGGGACGCTGTATGGCTACACCTTC
TRBJ1-1 | NA | NA | TRBV27 | CASSLSLAYLMNTEAFF | TGTGCCAGCAGTTTATCGCTGGCTTATCTCATGAACACTGAAGCTTTCTTT
TRBJ1-1 | once | NA | TRBV6-2/TRBV6-3 | CASSSQGAGVNTEAFF | TGTGCCAGCAGTTCTCAGGGCGCGGGGGTGAACACTGAAGCTTTCTTT
TRBJ1-2 | NA | NA | TRBV18 | CASSPRGLYGYTF | TGTGCCAGCTCACCTCGCGGGTTATATGGTTACACCTTC
TRBJ1-1 | NA | NA | TRBV7-2 | CASSYQEDTEAFF | TGTGCCAGCAGCTATCAAGAGGACACTGAAGCTTTCTTT
TRBJ2-7 | NA | TRBD1 | TRBV11-3 | CASSHRDRFYEQYF | TGTGCCAGCAGCCACCGGGACAGATTCTACGAGCAGTACTTC
TRBJ2-6 | NA | NA | TRBV6-5 | CASSSDLGRANVLTF | TGTGCCAGCAGTTCGGACTTAGGACGGGCCAACGTCCTGACTTTC
TRBJ2-5 | NA | TRBD1 | TRBV7-7 | CASSTDRGAQETQYF | TGTGCCAGCAGCACGGACAGGGGTGCCCAAGAGACCCAGTACTTC
TRBJ1-2 | NA | NA | TRBV29-1 | CSVVRGNYGYTF | TGCAGCGTTGTTCGCGGGAACTATGGCTACACCTTC
TRBJ1-2 | NA | NA | TRBV3-1/TRBV3-2 | CASTGNYGYTF | TGTGCCAGTACAGGGAACTATGGCTACACCTTC
TRBJ2-7 | NA | NA | TRBV19 | CASSITGAAYEQYF | TGTGCCAGTAGTATCACGGGGGCAGCCTACGAGCAGTACTTC
TRBJ2-1 | once | TRBD2 | TRBV19 | CASSPGTSGRVGMNEQFF | TGTGCCAGTAGTCCCGGGACTAGCGGGAGGGTTGGCATGAATGAGCAGTTCTTC
TRBJ1-4 | NA | NA | TRBV5-1 | CASSPASILNEKLFF | TGCGCCAGCAGCCCAGCGTCCATTTTAAATGAAAAACTGTTTTTT
TRBJ1-2 | NA | NA | TRBV10-3 | CAISETGWNGYTF | TGTGCCATCAGTGAGACAGGGTGGAATGGCTACACCTTC
TRBJ2-7 | NA | TRBD2 | TRBV6-6 | CASSPTSGRSEQYF | TGTGCCAGCAGCCCGACTAGCGGTCGATCCGAGCAGTACTTC
TRBJ1-2 | few | NA | TRBV18 | CASSPYRDDYGYTF | TGTGCCAGCTCACCGTATAGGGACGACTATGGCTACACCTTC
TRBJ1-2 | NA | TRBD1 | TRBV7-9 | CASSPGQYGYTF | TGTGCCAGCAGCCCGGGACAGTATGGCTACACCTTC
TRBJ2-7 | NA | TRBD1 | TRBV6-5 | CATRQGNYEQYF | TGTGCCACCCGACAGGGAAACTACGAGCAGTACTTC
TRBJ2-1 | NA | NA | TRBV5-1 | CASSLGVSNNEQFF | TGCGCCAGCAGCTTGGGGGTTAGCAACAATGAGCAGTTCTTC
TRBJ2-3 | NA | NA | TRBV5-1 | CASSWVGVGTDTQYF | TGCGCCAGCAGCTGGGTCGGAGTAGGGACAGATACGCAGTATTTT
TRBJ2-5 | few | NA | TRBV20-1 | CSASPQVQETQYF | TGCAGTGCTAGTCCGCAGGTTCAAGAGACCCAGTACTTC
TRBJ2-7 | once | TRBD2 | TRBV12-5 | CASGLVPSTSGRAHEQYF | TGTGCTAGTGGTTTGGTACCCTCAACTAGCGGGAGGGCCCACGAGCAGTACTTC
TRBJ1-1 | NA | NA | TRBV5-1 | CASSSMGAAEAFF | TGCGCCAGCAGCTCTATGGGGGCAGCTGAAGCTTTCTTT
TRBJ1-2 | NA | NA | TRBV6-5 | CASSYTVTRPNSGYTF | TGTGCCAGCAGTTACACGGTGACACGGCCTAATAGCGGCTACACCTTC
TRBJ1-5 | NA | NA | TRBV6-5 | CASSKDGHSNQPQHF | TGTGCCAGCAGTAAGGACGGTCATAGCAATCAGCCCCAGCATTTT
TRBJ1-1 | NA | NA | TRBV5-1 | CASSLDLTLNTEAFF | TGCGCCAGCAGCTTGGACCTGACACTGAACACTGAAGCTTTCTTT
TRBJ1-1 | NA | TRBD1 | TRBV5-5 | CASSSQGRNTEAFF | TGTGCCAGCAGCTCACAGGGGCGGAACACTGAAGCTTTCTTT
TRBJ1-1 | NA | TRBD1 | TRBV5-1 | CASTVGQGGDTEAFF | TGCGCCAGCACCGTAGGACAGGGCGGAGACACTGAAGCTTTCTTT
TRBJ2-7 | NA | NA | TRBV6-5 | CASSYNREQYF | TGTGCCAGCAGTTACAACCGCGAGCAGTACTTC
TRBJ2-1 | NA | TRBD2 | TRBV10-3 | CAISVIAGGRNEQFF | TGTGCCATCAGTGTAATAGCGGGGGGTAGGAATGAGCAGTTCTTC
TRBJ2-5 | NA | NA | TRBV5-1 | CASSLDSGRETQYF | TGCGCCAGCAGCTTGGATTCAGGGCGAGAGACCCAGTACTTC
TRBJ1-2 | NA | NA | TRBV5-5 | CASSSPPTYGYTF | TGTGCCAGCAGTTCGCCCCCCACGTATGGCTACACCTTC
TRBJ2-7 | NA | NA | TRBV3-1/TRBV3-2 | CASSLLRYEQYF | TGTGCCAGCAGCCTTCTTAGGTACGAGCAGTACTTC
TRBJ1-2 | NA | TRBD1 | TRBV6-5 | CASRSDRARGYTF | TGTGCCAGCAGATCCGACAGGGCCCGTGGCTACACCTTC